Below are 9 T cell receptor beta chains sequenced from a single sample in a study of T cell repertoires in cytomegalovirus infection. MiXCR, applied by TCRdb to the reads, yields one record per CDR3 protein. The sample shows 600,000 to 800,000 distinct CDR3 sequences, around 24% of them seen only once. The sample comprised CD8+ T cells from PBMCs. These receptors came from a human donor in good health (CMV status not recorded). Some clones in this sample may be carry-over from other donors' samples.

V gene TRBV12-3 or TRBV12-4 combines with J gene TRBJ1-5; no reliable D call. The V end was cut by 7 bases, the J end by 4 bases, with 14 bases between. The CDR3 contains 14 residues. The CDR3 DNA is TGTGCCAGCATGGGGTTCGATGGGAATCAGCCCCAGCATTTT. Its protein is CASMGFDGNQPQHF.

This clonotype was observed a single time. The CDR3 DNA reads as TGTGCCAGCAGCCCGCACAGCGGGGGGTCCCAAGAGACCCAGTACTTC. Translating it yields CASSPHSGGSQETQYF. The rearrangement uses TRBV9 and TRBJ2-5; 9 nucleotides match TRBD2. Germline values: CDR1 SGDLS, CDR2 YYNGEE. This CDR3 spans 16 amino acids. J lost 1 base, V lost 4 bases, and 8 bases had no gene match.

This clonotype was seen a handful of times. This sequence joins TRBV14 and TRBJ2-1, with 9 bases fitting TRBD1. This CDR3 contains 19 residues. Trimming cost V 4 bases and J 7 bases; bases outside gene matches: 20. Germline CDR1 and CDR2: SGHDN and FVKESK. CDR3 DNA: TGTGCCAGCAGCCTAGTGAAGGCCCCTCGGGACAGGGTTCTTAATGAGCAGTTCTTC. Translating it yields CASSLVKAPRDRVLNEQFF.

About this clonotype itself: This may come from a read error, since a much larger clone is one base off. The chain joins TRBV10-3 to TRBJ2-7; D is possibly TRBD1 (5 bases). Trimming took off 9 bases at V and 5 bases at J, with 20 bases between the two ends. CDR3 length equals 14 residues. The germline V gene encodes CDR1 ENHRY and CDR2 SYGVKD. CDR3 DNA sequence: TGTGCCATTGGGGCGCTAGACAGCCTGAACGAGCAGTACGTC. It yields the protein CAIGALDSLNEQYV.

This chain's CDR3 is CASSHGLAADEQFF. The CDR3 DNA reads TGTGCCAGCAGTCACGGTCTAGCGGCAGATGAGCAGTTCTTC. The gene calls are TRBV14 and TRBJ2-1; 7 nucleotides agree with TRBD2. Germline V gene data show CDR1 as SGHDN and CDR2 as FVKESK. This CDR3 region has 14 residues. V was clipped by 6 bases and J by 8 bases; unmatched bases: 10.

This clonotype has ten or more counts. V is TRBV7-2 and J is TRBJ2-1, with 8 bases matching TRBD1. The V gene's germline CDR1 is SGHTA and CDR2 FQGNSA. Trimming took 5 bases from V and 4 from J; bases not matched to a gene: 7. CDR3 length: 15 residues. This chain's CDR3 is CASSPGDRFYNEQFF. The CDR3 DNA follows: TGTGCCAGCAGCCCAGGGGACAGGTTTTACAATGAGCAGTTCTTC.

At least ten counts were recorded for this clonotype. This chain uses TRBV7-6 with TRBJ2-5, with TRBD1 matching 10 bases. Germline CDR1 and CDR2: SGHVS and FNYEAQ. The V gene end was trimmed by 3 bases and the J gene end by 4 bases; junction bases not matched to a gene: 8. The CDR3 length is 16 residues. The CDR3 here is CASSLEGQGIVETQYF. For the CDR3, the DNA is TGTGCCAGCAGCTTGGAGGGACAGGGGATCGTAGAGACCCAGTACTTC.

The chain has TRBV5-1 and TRBJ2-1, with 9 positions matching TRBD2. Germline V gives CDR1 SGHRS, CDR2 YFSETQ. The CDR3 is 16 residues long. V shed 4 bases, J shed 6 bases, and the junction held 11 bases outside the gene matches. CDR3 in DNA: TGCGCCAGCAGCCTGTCCACGGCTAGCGGGGCCAATGAGCAGTTCTTC. This translates into CASSLSTASGANEQFF.

About this clonotype itself: A much larger clone differs from this one at a single base, so this may be a read error. The chain couples TRBV28 to TRBJ2-1; D ambiguous. The length of the CDR3 is 13 residues. The germline V and J ends were trimmed by 5 bases and 4 bases, with 9 bases remaining between them. Germline CDR1 MDHEN, CDR2 SYDVKM. DNA for the CDR3: TGTGCCAGCAGTATTGCCCCTTACAATGAGCAGTTCTTC. It codes for CASSIAPYNEQFF. Looking up the rest from reference TRBV28 and TRBJ2-1 gives the full variable domain: DVKVTQSSRYLVKRTGEKVFLECVQDMDHENMFWYRQDPGLGLRLIYFSYDVKMKEKGDIPEGYSVSREKKERFSLILESASTNQTSMYLCASSIAPYNEQFFGPGTRLTVL.